The T cell receptor beta chain under discussion was sequenced for a study of blood T cell repertoires in COVID-19. Authors' analysis steps: Scientists estimated how many nucleated cells there were by amplifying reference gene primers. Sequencing was performed with immunoSEQ multiplex PCR; in TCRdb, only in-frame clones are kept and a portion is missing. V and J calls and clone size are given by that table; D and trimming were obtained from the DNA. This table has 210,000 or so clones, about 90% appearing once. The CDR3 spans 14 residues. V dropped 6 bases and J dropped 0 bases, with 9 bases sitting between them. Germline V CDR1 and CDR2: LGHDT, YNNKEL (reference sequence).

Sequencing used peripheral blood. This sequence was found in a man aged 30 to 45 with COVID-19, enrolled during active disease. The chain has TRBV3-1 (or the pseudogene TRBV3-2) and TRBJ2-1, with D possibly matching TRBD1 (5 bases). The CDR3 DNA sequence: TGTGCCAGCAGTGGAGACAGCTCCTACAATGAGCAGTTCTTC. This encodes CASSGDSSYNEQFF.